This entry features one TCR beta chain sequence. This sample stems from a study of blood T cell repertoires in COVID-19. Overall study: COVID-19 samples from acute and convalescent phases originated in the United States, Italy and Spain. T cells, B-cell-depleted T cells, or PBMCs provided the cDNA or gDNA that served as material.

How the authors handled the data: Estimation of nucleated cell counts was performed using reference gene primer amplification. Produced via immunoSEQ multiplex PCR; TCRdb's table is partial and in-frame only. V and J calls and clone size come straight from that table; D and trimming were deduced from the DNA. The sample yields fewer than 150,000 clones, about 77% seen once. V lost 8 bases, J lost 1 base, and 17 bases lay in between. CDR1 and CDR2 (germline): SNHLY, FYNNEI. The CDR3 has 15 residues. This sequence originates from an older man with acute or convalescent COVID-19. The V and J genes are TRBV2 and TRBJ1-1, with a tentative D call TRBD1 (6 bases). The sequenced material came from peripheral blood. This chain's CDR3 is CASHPLATGNTEAFF. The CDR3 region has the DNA TGTGCCAGCCATCCCCTCGCGACAGGGAACACTGAAGCTTTCTTT.